This T cell receptor beta chain originates from a study of regulatory T cells. Germline V lookup: CDR1 SGHRS, CDR2 YFSETQ. The CDR3 has 11 residues. Between the trimmed V and J ends, which lost 5 bases and 6 bases, there was a span of 9 bases. The PCR used 52 TRBV and 13 TRBJ primers. Repertoires were generated with immunoSEQ multiplex PCR, while TCRdb's copy carries only in-frame clones and drops some. Altogether over 30,000 clones are present, over 90% being singletons, with the ten largest covering 0.75% to 1%. Study findings and constraints: In patients, unique TRB V-J pairs were restricted and V/J usage skewed, especially in Tregs. Hydrophobic residues at CDR3 positions 6 and 7 were enriched in conventional CD4+ T cells of CD3G-deficient patients.

Regarding this clone: What it binds is unknown.

Autoimmunity was present in every CD3G-deficient patient, worse in two. The sequence derives from a child aged 2-15 years with CD3G deficiency. Material: conventional CD4+ T cells sorted from blood. The rearrangement uses TRBV5-1 and TRBJ2-7; TRBD2 is a possible D gene (6 bases). DNA of the CDR3: TGCGCCAGCAGGGCGGGGCCCGAGCAGTACTTC. Translating gives CASRAGPEQYF.